This T cell receptor (beta chain) derives from a study of PD-1 blockade in classical Hodgkin lymphoma. Sequenced by immunoSEQ multiplex PCR; TCRdb stores in-frame clones only, minus some. The sample has tens of thousands of clones, 91% seen once. The CDR3 spans 12 residues. V was clipped by 3 bases and J by 0 bases, with 5 bases between them. Germline V gene lookup returns CDR1 GTSNPN and CDR2 SVGIG (reference sequence). Points from the study as a whole: Diversity in CD4+ TCRs, unlike that measured in CD8+ TCRs, had risen significantly by C4D1. Complete responders' baseline diversity resembled that of newly diagnosed patients.

This clone was seen only a few times. Its specificity is not known. This sample's time point: cycle 4 day 1 (C4D1), after six to seven weeks of nivolumab. Every patient was affected by relapse after autologous stem cell transplantation, while exposure to brentuximab vedotin was not uniform. Sequencing was performed on peripheral blood mononuclear cells (PBMCs), taken before the fourth cycle of nivolumab. The sequence came from a human donor with classical Hodgkin lymphoma. V usage is TRBV30 and J usage is TRBJ1-1; no reliable D call. CDR3 loop: CAWSPLNTEAFF. In DNA form, the CDR3 reads TGTGCCTGGAGCCCCCTGAACACTGAAGCTTTCTTT.